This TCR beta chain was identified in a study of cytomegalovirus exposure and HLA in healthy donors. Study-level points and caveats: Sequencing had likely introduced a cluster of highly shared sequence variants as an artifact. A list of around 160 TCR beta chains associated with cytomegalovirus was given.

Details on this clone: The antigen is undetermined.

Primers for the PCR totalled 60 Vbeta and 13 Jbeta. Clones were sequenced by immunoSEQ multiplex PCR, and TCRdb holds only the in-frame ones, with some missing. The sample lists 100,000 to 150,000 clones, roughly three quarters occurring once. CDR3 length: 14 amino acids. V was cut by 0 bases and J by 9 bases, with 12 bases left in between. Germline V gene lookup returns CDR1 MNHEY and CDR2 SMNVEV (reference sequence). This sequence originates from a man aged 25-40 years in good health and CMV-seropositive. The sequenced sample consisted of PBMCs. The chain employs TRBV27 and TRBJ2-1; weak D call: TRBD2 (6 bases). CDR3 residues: CASSLSLAGGEQFF. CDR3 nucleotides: TGTGCCAGCAGTTTATCGCTTGCCGGGGGTGAGCAGTTCTTC.